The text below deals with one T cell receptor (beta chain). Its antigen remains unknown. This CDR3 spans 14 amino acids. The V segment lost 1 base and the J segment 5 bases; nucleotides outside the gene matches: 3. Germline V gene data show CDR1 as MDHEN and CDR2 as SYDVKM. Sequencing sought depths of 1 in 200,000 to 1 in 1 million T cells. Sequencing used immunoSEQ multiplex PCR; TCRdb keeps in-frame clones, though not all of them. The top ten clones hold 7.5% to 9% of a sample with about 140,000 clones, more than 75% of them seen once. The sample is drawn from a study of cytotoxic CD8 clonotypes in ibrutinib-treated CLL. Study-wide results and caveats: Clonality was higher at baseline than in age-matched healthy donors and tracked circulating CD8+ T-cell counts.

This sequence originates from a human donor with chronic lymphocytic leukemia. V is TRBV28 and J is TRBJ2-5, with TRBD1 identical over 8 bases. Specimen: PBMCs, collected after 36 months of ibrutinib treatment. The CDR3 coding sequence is TGTGCCAGCAGTTTATCGACAGGGGCCGAGACCCAGTACTTC. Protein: CASSLSTGAETQYF.